Shown below are 12 T cell receptor beta chains from a single sample sequenced in a study of T cell responses to AZD1222 COVID-19 vaccine. Measured with immunoSEQ multiplex PCR; TCRdb has only the in-frame clones, and not every one. The sample carries 150,000 to 200,000 clones, 85% to 95% recorded once. Specimen: peripheral blood, collected on day 0 of AZD1222 vaccination. These receptors all come from an adult in good health.

The chain couples TRBV18 to TRBJ2-1; the D call may be TRBD1 or TRBD2 (5 bases each). This CDR3 is built from 14 residues. Looked up from germline, CDR1 is KGHSH and CDR2 is LQKENI. Trimming took 2 bases from V and 7 from J, leaving 12 bases between them. The CDR3 DNA is TGTGCCAGCTCACCAACCGGGACCGCTAATGAGCAGTTCTTC. Translating gives CASSPTGTANEQFF.

CDR3 in DNA: TGCGCCAGCAGCTCACAGGGGGTAGTTGGCTACACCTTC. The encoded protein is CASSSQGVVGYTF. The rearrangement uses TRBV5-1 and TRBJ1-2; 8 bases are a match to TRBD1. Per germline, CDR1 SGHRS and CDR2 YFSETQ. The CDR3 length is 13 residues. The trim removed 3 bases at V and 7 bases at J, leaving 5 bases unmatched.

This chain uses TRBV16 with TRBJ1-5; TRBD1 might be the D (5 bases). With 0 bases removed from V and 5 bases from J, the gap between germline ends came to 14 bases. CDR1 is KGHSY, CDR2 FQNENV, per germline. The CDR3 runs to 16 residues. CDR3 in DNA: TGTGCCAGCAGCCAATCGACTCCGGCAGGGTATCAGCCCCAGCATTTT. Translating it yields CASSQSTPAGYQPQHF.

V and J are TRBV6-5 and TRBJ1-5, with no clear D. Trimming cost V 10 bases and J 0 bases, with 10 bases left between them. This CDR3 is built from 13 residues. CDR1 MNHEY and CDR2 SVGAGI come from the germline V gene. CDR3 DNA: TGTGCCACCCGATCTCGTAGCAATCAGCCCCAGCATTTT. Translating gives CATRSRSNQPQHF.

This chain joins TRBV6-6 and TRBJ2-7; 8 bases are shared with TRBD1. The trim removed 4 bases at V and 3 bases at J, leaving 8 bases unmatched. The CDR3 extends over 15 amino acids. From germline, CDR1 is MNHNY and CDR2 SVGAGI (reference sequence). This CDR3 is CASSFRGQGDYEQYF. The CDR3 coding sequence is TGTGCCAGCAGTTTTCGAGGACAGGGAGACTACGAGCAGTACTTC.

The chain employs TRBV6-5 and TRBJ2-1, with TRBD1 matching over 8 bases. CDR3 length: 14 residues. Germline values: CDR1 MNHEY, CDR2 SVGAGI. The ends lost 4 bases at V and 7 bases at J; junction bases unmatched: 6. CDR3 loop: CASSSRTGRNEQFF. The CDR3 bases are TGTGCCAGCAGTTCTCGGACAGGGAGAAATGAGCAGTTCTTC.

The chain combines TRBV19 with TRBJ1-2; D perhaps matches TRBD1 (6 bases). CDR1 is LNHDA, CDR2 SQIVND, per germline (reference sequence). This CDR3 has 15 residues. Trimming removed 4 bases at V and 6 bases at J, with 18 bases between. CDR3 protein: CASSTDSRVGDGYTF. The CDR3 DNA reads as TGTGCCAGTAGTACGGACAGTCGAGTCGGCGATGGCTACACCTTC.

The chain uses TRBV16 and TRBJ1-1; no clear D. This CDR3 region has 13 residues. CDR1 is KGHSY, CDR2 FQNENV, per germline. V was shortened by 4 bases and J by 3 bases, with 9 bases between the two germline ends. CDR3 coding DNA: TGTGCCAGCAGCCCCGACGATTACACTGAAGCTTTCTTT. As protein: CASSPDDYTEAFF.

V gene TRBV15 combines with J gene TRBJ2-5, with 8 nucleotides matching TRBD1. The CDR3 is made up of 15 amino acids. J gave up 4 bases and V 5 bases, and 9 bases lay outside the gene matches. The germline gives CDR1 LNHNV, CDR2 YYDKDF (reference sequence). This CDR3 reads CATSARQGLGETQYF. CDR3 DNA sequence: TGTGCCACCAGCGCCCGACAGGGGTTAGGAGAGACCCAGTACTTC.

This clone was counted a single time. The genes are TRBV5-6 and TRBJ1-2; D uncertain. The CDR3 is 13 amino acids. The V end lost 0 bases, the J end lost 7 bases, and 10 bases lay between the germline ends. The V gene's germline CDR1 is SGHDT and CDR2 YYEEEE. This CDR3 is CASSLGQFGGYTF. For the CDR3, the DNA is TGTGCCAGCAGCTTGGGTCAGTTCGGTGGCTACACCTTC.

J is TRBJ1-4 and V is TRBV5-4; D call uncertain. The CDR3 totals 15 residues. Per germline, CDR1 SGHNT and CDR2 YYREEE (reference sequence). V was trimmed by 0 bases and J by 0 bases, leaving 6 bases between them. In DNA, the CDR3 is TGTGCCAGCAGCTTGGCGATAACAACTAATGAAAAACTGTTTTTT. Residues: CASSLAITTNEKLFF. Using reference TRBV5-4 and TRBJ1-4 for the parts outside the CDR3, the full variable domain is ETGVTQSPTHLIKTRGQQVTLRCSSQSGHNTVSWYQQALGQGPQFIFQYYREEENGRGNFPPRFSGLQFPNYSSELNVNALELDDSALYLCASSLAITTNEKLFFGSGTQLSVL.

The table lists this clone with a count of one. The rearrangement joins TRBV5-5 to TRBJ1-3, with unresolved D. Trimming removed 2 bases at V and 0 bases at J, with 9 bases between. This CDR3 contains 15 residues. Germline lookup yields CDR1 SGHKS and CDR2 YYEKEE (reference sequence). The CDR3 nucleotides are TGTGCCAGCAGCTTTTCAGTGAGCTCTGGAAACACCATATATTTT. Translated: CASSFSVSSGNTIYF.